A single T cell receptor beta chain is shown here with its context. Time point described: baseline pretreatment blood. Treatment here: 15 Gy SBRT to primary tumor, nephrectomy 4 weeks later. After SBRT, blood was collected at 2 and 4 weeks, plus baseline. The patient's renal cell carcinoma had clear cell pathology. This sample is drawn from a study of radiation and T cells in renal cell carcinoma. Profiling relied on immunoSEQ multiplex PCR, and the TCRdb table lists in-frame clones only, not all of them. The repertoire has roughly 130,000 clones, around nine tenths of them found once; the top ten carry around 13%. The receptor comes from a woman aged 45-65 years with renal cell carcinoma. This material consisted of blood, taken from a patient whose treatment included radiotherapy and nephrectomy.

This CDR3 reads CATSSVGELFF. Here the CDR3 DNA reads TGTGCCACCAGCAGCGTAGGGGAGCTGTTTTTT. V usage is TRBV15 and J usage is TRBJ2-2; D gene uncertain. The V gene lost 3 bases and the J gene lost 8 bases, with 4 bases spanning the gap. The CDR3 spans 11 residues. The germline CDR1 and CDR2 sequences are LNHNV and YYDKDF (reference sequence).